The rows below give T cell receptor beta chains drawn from one sample of a study of T cell clones after liver transplantation. Produced via immunoSEQ multiplex PCR; TCRdb's table is partial and in-frame only. The table lists fewer than 45,000 clones, roughly 84% of them singletons, with roughly 2.7% in the top ten. The sequencing here drew on CD4+ T cells from blood, taken 24 months after liver transplant. The receptors here all came from a human patient who received a liver transplant. Some T cells may be transferred from the graft donor. Both conserved end residues are part of each CDR3. A D gene is named only where the DNA matches it firmly. Clone sizes are given selectively: once, few, many, or a class where the clone is expanded.

V: TRBV27
D: TRBD2
size: NA
J: TRBJ2-1
DNA: TGTGCCAGCAGTTTGATAGCGGGAGTTCAGGGTGAGCAGTTCTTC
CDR3: CASSLIAGVQGEQFF

V: TRBV5-1
D: NA
size: NA
J: TRBJ2-1
DNA: TGCGCCAGCAGCCACCGGGCCATCCGGGACAATGAGCAGTTCTTC
CDR3: CASSHRAIRDNEQFF

V: TRBV6-6
D: NA
size: once
J: TRBJ1-5
DNA: TGTGCCAGCACCCAACAGGGTAGCAATCAGCCCCAGCATTTT
CDR3: CASTQQGSNQPQHF

V: TRBV7-2
D: NA
size: NA
J: TRBJ1-1
DNA: TGTGCCAGCAGCGTAGGGGGGATGAACACTGAAGCTTTCTTT
CDR3: CASSVGGMNTEAFF

V: TRBV30
D: NA
size: NA
J: TRBJ1-4
DNA: TGTGCCTGGGGACTACAGGGTCAGCTGTTTTTT
CDR3: CAWGLQGQLFF

V: TRBV27
D: TRBD1
size: NA
J: TRBJ2-4
DNA: TGTGCCAGCAGTTCCGGGACAGGGGGGACCTGGGGGGTTTGGAACGAAGCCAAAAACATTCAGTACTTC
CDR3: CASSSGTGGTWGVWNEAKNIQYF

V: TRBV7-9
D: NA
size: NA
J: TRBJ2-1
DNA: TGTGCCAGCAGCCCGATTCGACAGGTGGGATACAATGAGCAGTTCTTC
CDR3: CASSPIRQVGYNEQFF

V: TRBV6-5
D: NA
size: NA
J: TRBJ1-1
DNA: TGTGCCAGCAGTTACTCAGGTGAGGAAGCTTTCTTT
CDR3: CASSYSGEEAFF

V: TRBV6-1
D: NA
size: once
J: TRBJ2-2
DNA: TGTGCCAGCAGTGAGCGGTCGCTAGCGAGCACCGGGGAGCTGTTTTTT
CDR3: CASSERSLASTGELFF

V: TRBV6-6
D: NA
size: NA
J: TRBJ1-2
DNA: TGTGCCAGCCTTGACGGGGGGGGCTATGGCTACACCTTC
CDR3: CASLDGGGYGYTF

V: TRBV14
D: NA
size: once
J: TRBJ2-5
DNA: TGTGCCAGCAGCCAAGCAATTCTGGAGACCCAGTACTTC
CDR3: CASSQAILETQYF

V: TRBV12-5
D: NA
size: NA
J: TRBJ2-5
DNA: TGTGCTAGTGTCCTAGACCACCATGAGACCCAGTACTTC
CDR3: CASVLDHHETQYF

V: TRBV28
D: TRBD2
size: few
J: TRBJ2-1
DNA: TGTGCCAGCAGTTTCTCGTTGGGAGGACTAGCGGCTTACAATGAGCAGTTCTTC
CDR3: CASSFSLGGLAAYNEQFF

V: TRBV5-1
D: TRBD1
size: NA
J: TRBJ2-1
DNA: TGCGCCAGCAGCCGGGACAGGGTACCGAATGAGCAGTTCTTC
CDR3: CASSRDRVPNEQFF

V: TRBV4-1
D: NA
size: few
J: TRBJ1-2
DNA: TGCGCCAGCAGCCAAGATCCCAGAAGCCAAGGCTACACCTTC
CDR3: CASSQDPRSQGYTF

V: TRBV5-1
D: TRBD1
size: NA
J: TRBJ1-2
DNA: TGCGCCAGCAGCTTGGGGGGACAGGGAAACTATGGCTACACCTTC
CDR3: CASSLGGQGNYGYTF

V: TRBV28
D: NA
size: NA
J: TRBJ1-2
DNA: TGTGCCAGCAGCCGGAGTGGTTTTCCACGCTACACCTTC
CDR3: CASSRSGFPRYTF

V: TRBV7-2
D: NA
size: NA
J: TRBJ2-3
DNA: TGTGCCAGCAGCTACACAGATACGCAGTATTTT
CDR3: CASSYTDTQYF

V: TRBV28
D: NA
size: NA
J: TRBJ2-2
DNA: TGTGCCAGCAGTTTCGCGGGGAAGAGCGGGGAGCTGTTTTTT
CDR3: CASSFAGKSGELFF

V: TRBV6-6
D: TRBD2
size: NA
J: TRBJ2-5
DNA: TGTGCCAGCAGTCCCCTGACTAGCGGGAGGAAAGAGACCCAGTACTTC
CDR3: CASSPLTSGRKETQYF

V: TRBV18
D: NA
size: NA
J: TRBJ1-1
DNA: TGTGCCAGCTCACCGCTTTACAGGGAGAACACTGAAGCTTTCTTT
CDR3: CASSPLYRENTEAFF

V: TRBV7-7
D: TRBD2
size: NA
J: TRBJ2-2
DNA: TGTGCCAGCAGCCCGGGGGCAGCGGGAGGGTCAGGAACCGGGGAGCTGTTTTTT
CDR3: CASSPGAAGGSGTGELFF

V: TRBV7-9
D: TRBD1
size: once
J: TRBJ1-4
DNA: TGTGCCAGCAGCCCTCGCACAGGGGGTAATGAAAAACTGTTTTTT
CDR3: CASSPRTGGNEKLFF

V: TRBV19
D: NA
size: NA
J: TRBJ1-1
DNA: TGTGCCAGTAGCGAACAGGAGGTCACTGAAGCTTTCTTT
CDR3: CASSEQEVTEAFF

V: TRBV10-1
D: TRBD1
size: NA
J: TRBJ2-3
DNA: TGCGCCAGCAGTGAGGGCGGACAGGGCAGGGATACGCAGTATTTT
CDR3: CASSEGGQGRDTQYF

V: TRBV11-2
D: NA
size: NA
J: TRBJ2-1
DNA: TGTGCCAGCAGCTTACTTGGGTATGAGCAGTTCTTC
CDR3: CASSLLGYEQFF

V: TRBV9
D: TRBD2
size: NA
J: TRBJ2-1
DNA: TGTGCCAGCAGCGAGCGGGAGGGGAGGAGTGAGCAGTTCTTC
CDR3: CASSEREGRSEQFF

V: TRBV15
D: NA
size: once
J: TRBJ2-5
DNA: TGTGCCACCAGCAGGGGAGAAGAGACCCAGTACTTC
CDR3: CATSRGEETQYF

V: TRBV5-1
D: NA
size: NA
J: TRBJ2-1
DNA: TGCGCCAGCAGCCTCGGGCATTATGAGCAGTTCTTC
CDR3: CASSLGHYEQFF

V: TRBV4-1
D: NA
size: NA
J: TRBJ2-3
DNA: TGCGCCAGCAGCCAACTTCGATCCGGGATTCCTAGCACAGATACGCAGTATTTT
CDR3: CASSQLRSGIPSTDTQYF

V: TRBV29-1
D: NA
size: NA
J: TRBJ1-1
DNA: TGCAGCGCGTCCGGGGGTGGGGCTGAAGCTTTCTTT
CDR3: CSASGGGAEAFF

V: TRBV10-3
D: TRBD2
size: NA
J: TRBJ2-7
DNA: TGTGCCATCAGTGAGTCGGGACTAGCGGGGGGGCTGGAGCAGTACTTC
CDR3: CAISESGLAGGLEQYF

V: TRBV2
D: TRBD2
size: NA
J: TRBJ2-3
DNA: TGTGCCAGCAGTGAAACTAGCGGGAGGCTGTTAGATACGCAGTATTTT
CDR3: CASSETSGRLLDTQYF

V: TRBV25-1
D: NA
size: NA
J: TRBJ1-2
DNA: TGTGCCAGCAGTGTTCAGGGCCGTTGGTCGGATGGCTACACCTTC
CDR3: CASSVQGRWSDGYTF

V: TRBV6-5
D: NA
size: NA
J: TRBJ2-1
DNA: TGTGCCAGCAGTTACTCGAGGCTAGGCTCCTACAATGAGCAGTTCTTC
CDR3: CASSYSRLGSYNEQFF

V: TRBV7-8
D: NA
size: few
J: TRBJ1-6
DNA: TGTGCCAGCAGCTTAGTCGGGCAATATAATTCACCCCTCCACTTT
CDR3: CASSLVGQYNSPLHF

V: TRBV18
D: TRBD1
size: NA
J: TRBJ1-1
DNA: TGTGCCAGCTCGGGACAGGGGAACACTGAAGCTTTCTTT
CDR3: CASSGQGNTEAFF

V: TRBV16
D: NA
size: few
J: TRBJ2-7
DNA: TGTGCCAGCAGCAGAATTACTAGTTACGAGCAGTACTTC
CDR3: CASSRITSYEQYF

V: TRBV7-8
D: NA
size: NA
J: TRBJ1-3
DNA: TGTGCCAGCAGCGCAGGAAAGGGGACACTCTCTGGAAACACCATATATTTT
CDR3: CASSAGKGTLSGNTIYF

V: TRBV5-1
D: NA
size: few
J: TRBJ2-3
DNA: TGCGCCAGCTCCAGGGCGGGCACAGATACGCAGTATTTT
CDR3: CASSRAGTDTQYF

V: TRBV15
D: NA
size: NA
J: TRBJ1-4
DNA: TGTGCCACCAGCACCACTGGGGGTCGGGAAAAACTGTTTTTT
CDR3: CATSTTGGREKLFF

V: TRBV2
D: NA
size: NA
J: TRBJ1-3
DNA: TGTGCCAGCAGTGGATACTCGGGAAACACCATATATTTT
CDR3: CASSGYSGNTIYF

V: TRBV25-1
D: NA
size: NA
J: TRBJ2-5
DNA: TGTGCCAGCACCCAGGGGGGTAGGGAGACCCAGTACTTC
CDR3: CASTQGGRETQYF

V: TRBV27
D: NA
size: once
J: TRBJ2-7
DNA: TGTGCCAGCAGTTCGACGGTAGGCTACGAGCAGTACTTC
CDR3: CASSSTVGYEQYF

V: TRBV18
D: NA
size: NA
J: TRBJ2-3
DNA: TGTGCCAGCTCACCCGACGTAATGACAGATACGCAGTATTTT
CDR3: CASSPDVMTDTQYF

V: TRBV14
D: NA
size: NA
J: TRBJ2-1
DNA: TGTGCCAGCAGCCAAGATTTGACTACCGAGCAGTTCTTC
CDR3: CASSQDLTTEQFF

V: TRBV7-8
D: NA
size: NA
J: TRBJ2-5
DNA: TGTGCCAGCAGCTTAGATCAAGAGACCCAGTACTTC
CDR3: CASSLDQETQYF

V: TRBV7-2
D: NA
size: NA
J: TRBJ1-5
DNA: TGTGCCAGCAGCCTCAGGAGGGGGGATCAGCCCCAGCATTTT
CDR3: CASSLRRGDQPQHF

V: TRBV19
D: NA
size: NA
J: TRBJ1-4
DNA: TGTGCCAGTACGACGGGGGGGCTTGGAGAAAAACTGTTTTTT
CDR3: CASTTGGLGEKLFF

V: TRBV7-9
D: NA
size: NA
J: TRBJ2-5
DNA: TGTGCCAGCAGCTTGATTAGTCCCCGGGGTCTCCGGGAGACCCAGTACTTC
CDR3: CASSLISPRGLRETQYF

V: TRBV21-1
D: NA
size: NA
J: TRBJ2-1
DNA: TGTGCCAGCAGCCCAGGGACAGCCTCCTACAATGAGCAGTTCTTC
CDR3: CASSPGTASYNEQFF

V: TRBV14
D: NA
size: NA
J: TRBJ2-7
DNA: TGTGCCAGCAGCCAAATGGAGGCAGGGCAGCGTTCCTACGAGCAGTACTTC
CDR3: CASSQMEAGQRSYEQYF

V: TRBV5-1
D: TRBD2
size: NA
J: TRBJ2-7
DNA: TGCGCCAGCAGCCCGGGACTAGCGGGAGGCTCCTACGAGCAGTACTTC
CDR3: CASSPGLAGGSYEQYF

V: TRBV28
D: NA
size: NA
J: TRBJ1-1
DNA: TGTGCCAGCAGTGCGACAGGCCCCGGGGTCACTGAAGCTTTCTTT
CDR3: CASSATGPGVTEAFF

V: TRBV7-9
D: NA
size: NA
J: TRBJ1-1
DNA: TGTGCCAGCAGCCGGGAGTTAGCAGCTTTCTTT
CDR3: CASSRELAAFF